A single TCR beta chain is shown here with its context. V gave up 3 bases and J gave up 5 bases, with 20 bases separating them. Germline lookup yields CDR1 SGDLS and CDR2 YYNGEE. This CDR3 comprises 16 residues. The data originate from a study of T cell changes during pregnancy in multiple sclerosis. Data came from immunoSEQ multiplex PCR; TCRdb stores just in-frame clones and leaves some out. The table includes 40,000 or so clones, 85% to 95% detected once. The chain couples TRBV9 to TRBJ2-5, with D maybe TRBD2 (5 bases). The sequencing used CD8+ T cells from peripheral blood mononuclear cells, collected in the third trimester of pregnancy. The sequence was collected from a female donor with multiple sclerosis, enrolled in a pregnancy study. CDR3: CASSAGRHSTQETQYF. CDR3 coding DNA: TGTGCCAGCAGCGCGGGAAGACACTCAACCCAGGAGACCCAGTACTTC.